This TCR beta chain appears in the sequencing data of a study of OX40 agonist ivuxolimab in advanced cancers. In the study overall: Averaging roughly 60 years in age, with a range of about 23 to 79, the cohort was 80% to 90% male. Broader study findings: CD8+ T cells showed, on average, more clonal expansion than CD4+ cells.

A note on this clone: Its antigen is currently unknown.

Libraries were prepared by immunoSEQ multiplex PCR; TCRdb keeps only in-frame clonotypes and omits some of them. Here the sample spans 100,000 to 110,000 clones, about nine tenths being singletons. Collection of blood occurred at baseline, at cycle 4 day 1, and at cycle 7 day 1. The length of the CDR3 is 15 residues. V lost 5 bases, J lost 4 bases, and 15 bases lay in between. The germline CDR1 and CDR2 sequences are MNHEY and SVGAGI. The source was CD4+ or CD8+ T cells sorted from blood, collected in a trial of the OX40 agonist ivuxolimab. The chain carries TRBV6-5 and TRBJ1-5; D is uncertain. The origin of this receptor is an adult with an advanced solid tumor such as melanoma, head and neck, liver or kidney cancer. CDR3 loop: CASSRGGSGNQPQHF. Here the CDR3 DNA reads TGTGCCAGCAGTCGGGGAGGGAGCGGAAATCAGCCCCAGCATTTT.